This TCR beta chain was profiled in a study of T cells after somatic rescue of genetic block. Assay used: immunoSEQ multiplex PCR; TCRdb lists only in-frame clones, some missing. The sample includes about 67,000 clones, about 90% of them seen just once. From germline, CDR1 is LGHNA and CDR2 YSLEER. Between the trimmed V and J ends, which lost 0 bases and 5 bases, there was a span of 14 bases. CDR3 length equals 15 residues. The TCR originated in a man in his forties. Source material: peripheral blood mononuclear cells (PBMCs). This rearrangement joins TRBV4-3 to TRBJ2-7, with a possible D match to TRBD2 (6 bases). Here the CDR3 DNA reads TGCGCCAGCAGCCAAGAGGGAGGCCAGGGAGACGAGCAGTACTTC. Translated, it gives CASSQEGGQGDEQYF.